These 9 T cell receptor beta chains were sequenced from one sample in a study of blood T cell repertoires in COVID-19. Assay: immunoSEQ multiplex PCR; the TCRdb copy retains only in-frame clones and omits some. The repertoire holds about 370,000 clones, with 90% to 95% as singletons. The sample was PBMCs or T cells enriched from blood (not recorded which). All receptors derive from a woman aged 35 to 49 who had been exposed to COVID-19.

This chain uses TRBV19 with TRBJ1-5, with D possibly matching TRBD1 (5 bases). Per germline, CDR1 LNHDA and CDR2 SQIVND (reference sequence). Deletions cut 5 bases from V and 5 bases from J, with 13 bases between. The length of the CDR3 is 14 residues. CDR3 in DNA: TGTGCCAGTAGTTCCCGACAGAAGTATCAGCCCCAGCATTTT. Protein: CASSSRQKYQPQHF. Full variable domain (outside the CDR3, taken from reference TRBV19 and TRBJ1-5): DGGITQSPKYLFRKEGQNVTLSCEQNLNHDAMYWYRQDPGQGLRLIYYSQIVNDFQKGDIAEGYSVSREKKESFPLTVTSAQKNPTAFYLCASSSRQKYQPQHFGDGTRLSIL.

The V call is TRBV7-8, the J call TRBJ1-1; weak D call: TRBD1 (6 bases). CDR1 SGHVS and CDR2 FQNEAQ come from the germline V gene. Trimming took 3 bases from V and 1 from J, leaving 21 bases between them. CDR3 size: 18 residues. Written as DNA, the CDR3 is TGTGCCAGCAGCTTGAGGGGAATGACAGGACCCGAGAACACTGAAGCTTTCTTT. It specifies CASSLRGMTGPENTEAFF. The whole variable domain, remainder taken from reference TRBV7-8 and TRBJ1-1, is GAGVSQSPRYKVAKRGQDVALRCDPISGHVSLFWYQQALGQGPEFLTYFQNEAQLDKSGLPSDRFFAERPEGSVSTLKIQRTQQEDSAVYLCASSLRGMTGPENTEAFFGQGTRLTVV.

The CDR3 region is CASTPRGGDLSTGELFF. The CDR3 nucleotides are TGTGCCAGCACCCCACGAGGAGGCGATTTGAGCACCGGGGAGCTGTTTTTT. The chain has TRBV7-9 and TRBJ2-2; D perhaps matches TRBD2 (5 bases). The CDR3 length is 17 residues. The germline gives CDR1 SEHNR, CDR2 FQNEAQ (reference sequence). V shed 7 bases and J shed 4 bases, with 22 bases lying between them.

The chain employs TRBV18 and TRBJ1-6; no reliable D call. There are 15 residues in the CDR3. Deletions cut 4 bases from V and 5 bases from J, with 12 bases between. Germline V gene data show CDR1 as KGHSH and CDR2 as LQKENI. The CDR3 nucleotides read TGTGCCAGCTCACTGACGGGTCTTGATAATTCACCCCTCCACTTT. The encoded protein is CASSLTGLDNSPLHF.

The rearrangement joins TRBV7-6 to TRBJ2-3; 7 bases are a match to TRBD2. This CDR3 region has 16 residues. The germline V gene encodes CDR1 SGHVS and CDR2 FNYEAQ. Trimming removed 1 base from V and 0 bases from J; junction bases left unmatched: 4. CDR3 sequence reads: CASSLVPAGSTDTQYF. CDR3 in DNA: TGTGCCAGCAGCTTAGTACCAGCGGGGAGCACAGATACGCAGTATTTT.

The chain employs TRBV7-9 and TRBJ2-5; TRBD1 matches 8 bases. Trimming at V came to 7 bases and at J to 5 bases, leaving 6 bases not matched to a gene. The CDR3 runs 13 residues. CDR1 and CDR2 from the germline V gene are SEHNR and FQNEAQ (reference sequence). CDR3: CASNRGIVETQYF. The DNA for the CDR3 is TGTGCCAGCAACAGGGGGATAGTTGAGACCCAGTACTTC.

The chain recombines TRBV30 with TRBJ1-5; D not certain. CDR1 and CDR2 from the germline V gene are GTSNPN and SVGIG (reference sequence). CDR3 length: 15 residues. Between the trimmed V and J ends, which lost 1 base and 6 bases, there was a span of 16 bases. The CDR3 DNA reads TGTGCCTGGAGTGCCACCGACACCCACCTTCAGCCCCAGCATTTT. The encoded protein is CAWSATDTHLQPQHF.

This rearrangement joins TRBV23-1 to TRBJ2-5; 9 bases align to TRBD1. TRBV23-1 is reported as an ORF; its role is uncertain. This CDR3 region has 18 residues. V was clipped by 3 bases and J by 6 bases; unmatched bases: 17. CDR3 in amino acids: CASSHWVRGTGNPKTQYF. In DNA, the CDR3 is TGCGCCAGCAGTCATTGGGTACGAGGGACAGGGAATCCAAAGACCCAGTACTTC.

The chain's CDR3 is CASSTTGTGSTDTQYF. The CDR3 region has the DNA TGCGCCAGCAGCACCACAGGGACAGGGAGCACAGATACGCAGTATTTT. V and J are TRBV5-1 and TRBJ2-3, with 9 nucleotides matching TRBD1. CDR1 is SGHRS, CDR2 YFSETQ, per germline. The junction had 6 bases not matched to a gene; V was cut back by 4 bases and J by 0 bases. The CDR3 is 16 residues long.